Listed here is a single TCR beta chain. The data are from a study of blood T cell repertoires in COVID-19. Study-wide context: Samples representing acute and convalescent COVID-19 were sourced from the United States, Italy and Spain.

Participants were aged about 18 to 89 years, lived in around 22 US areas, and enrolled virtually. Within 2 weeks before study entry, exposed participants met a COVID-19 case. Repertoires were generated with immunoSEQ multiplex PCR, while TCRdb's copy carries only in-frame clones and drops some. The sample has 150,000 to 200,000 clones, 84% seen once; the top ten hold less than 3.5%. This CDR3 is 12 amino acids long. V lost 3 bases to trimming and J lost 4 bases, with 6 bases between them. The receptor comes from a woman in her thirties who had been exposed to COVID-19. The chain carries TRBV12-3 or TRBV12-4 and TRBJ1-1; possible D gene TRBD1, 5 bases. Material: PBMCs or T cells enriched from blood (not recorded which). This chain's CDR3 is CASSFQGTEAFF. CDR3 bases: TGTGCCAGCAGTTTCCAGGGCACTGAAGCTTTCTTT.